The following is a TCR beta chain sequence with its context. The antigen is not known. CDR3 size: 14 residues. V lost 0 bases to trimming and J lost 2 bases, with 7 bases between them. Germline-derived CDR1 and CDR2 are SGHRS and YFSETQ. Only in-frame clones appear in the TCRdb table, and some are missing; sequencing was by immunoSEQ multiplex PCR. The sample carries tens of thousands of clones, 87% recorded once. This entry comes from a study of OX40 agonist ivuxolimab in advanced cancers. Across the whole study: The patients got ivuxolimab, which is an agonistic anti-OX40 (CD134) antibody. All patients had ivuxolimab intravenously every 2 weeks at 0.01 to 10 mg/kg. There were three patients with partial responses, one having hepatocellular carcinoma and two cutaneous melanoma.

Study-level results: Expanded clones were, on average, more numerous in CD8+ T cells than in CD4+.

The rearrangement joins TRBV5-1 to TRBJ2-3; D is unclear. The clonotype comes from an adult with an advanced solid tumor such as melanoma, head and neck, liver or kidney cancer. The sequenced sample was CD4+ or CD8+ T cells sorted from blood, obtained in a trial of the OX40 agonist ivuxolimab. Here the CDR3 reads CASSLGMPTDTQYF. The CDR3 nucleotides read TGCGCCAGCAGCTTGGGGATGCCCACAGATACGCAGTATTTT.